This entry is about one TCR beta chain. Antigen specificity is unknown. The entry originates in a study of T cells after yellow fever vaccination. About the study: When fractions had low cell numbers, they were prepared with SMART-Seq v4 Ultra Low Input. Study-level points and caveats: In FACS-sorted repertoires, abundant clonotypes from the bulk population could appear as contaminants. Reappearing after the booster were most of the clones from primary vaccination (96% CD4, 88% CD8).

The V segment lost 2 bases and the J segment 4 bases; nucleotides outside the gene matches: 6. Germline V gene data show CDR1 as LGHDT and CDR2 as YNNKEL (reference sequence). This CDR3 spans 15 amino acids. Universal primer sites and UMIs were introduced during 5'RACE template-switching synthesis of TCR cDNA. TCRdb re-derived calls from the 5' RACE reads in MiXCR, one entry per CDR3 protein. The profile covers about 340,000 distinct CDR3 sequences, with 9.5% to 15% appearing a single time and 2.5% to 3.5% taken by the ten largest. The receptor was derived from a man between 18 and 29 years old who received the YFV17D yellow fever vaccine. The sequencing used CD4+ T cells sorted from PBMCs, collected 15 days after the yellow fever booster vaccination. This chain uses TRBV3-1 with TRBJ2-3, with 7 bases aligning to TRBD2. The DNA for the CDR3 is TGTGCCAGCAGCCAAAATGGACTAGACGCAGATACGCAGTATTTT. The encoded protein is CASSQNGLDADTQYF.